These T cell receptor beta chains were read from a single sample in a study of CD4 and CD8 cells across lung adenocarcinoma regions. One entry per CDR3 protein results from TCRdb running MiXCR on the PCR reads. This sample yields around 9,800 distinct CDR3 sequences, of which roughly 53% are seen a single time; about 20% belongs to the top ten. The sequenced sample was CD4+ T cells from the center of a lung tumor. These receptors were taken from a male donor with lung adenocarcinoma. The CD4 and CD8 labels of this study may be unreliable. Each CDR3 is given with its conserved first and last residue. The D gene is left open where the match is weak. Expanded clones are given a class, and other clones once, few, many or no size at all.

V	J	size	D	CDR3	DNA
TRBV4-1	TRBJ2-7	few	.	CASSPGGPITYEQYF	TGCGCCAGCAGCCCCGGGGGGCCGATAACCTACGAGCAGTACTTC
TRBV6-1	TRBJ2-7	few	.	CASSPFGISYEQYF	TGTGCCAGCAGTCCCTTCGGAATCTCCTACGAGCAGTACTTC
TRBV27	TRBJ2-3	.	TRBD2	CASRAGGGARAKETQYF	TGTGCCAGCAGAGCGGGGGGAGGGGCGCGTGCGAAAGAGACCCAGTATTTT
TRBV6-1	TRBJ2-3	.	TRBD2	CASGQGSGDPDTQYF	TGTGCCAGCGGGCAGGGTAGCGGGGACCCAGATACCCAGTATTTT
TRBV6-5	TRBJ2-7	.	.	CASSYDWQGPLEQYF	TGTGCCAGCAGTTACGATTGGCAGGGGCCCCTCGAGCAGTACTTC
TRBV6-1	TRBJ2-4	.	TRBD2	CAGSGGGDQDTQYF	TGTGCGGGCAGCGGGGGCGGGGACCAAGACACCCAGTACTTC
TRBV27	TRBJ2-5	many	TRBD1	CASSLHRGRGETQYF	TGTGCCAGCAGTTTACACAGGGGCCGAGGGGAGACCCAGTACTTC
TRBV4-1	TRBJ2-1	few	.	CASSQAGSYNEQFF	TGCGCCAGCAGCCAAGCGGGCTCCTACAATGAGCAGTTCTTC
TRBV10-2	TRBJ2-1	.	.	CASSERTIGDEQFF	TGCGCCAGCAGTGAAAGGACTATCGGGGATGAGCAGTTCTTC
TRBV6-1	TRBJ2-4	.	.	CASAEGQCAKNMQYF	TGTGCCAGCGCCGAGGGGCAGTGTGCCAAAAACATGCAGTACTTC
TRBV6-5	TRBJ2-4	.	.	CASSYRAKDIQYF	TGTGCCAGCAGTTACAGGGCCAAAGACATCCAGTACTTC
TRBV27	TRBJ2-4	.	.	CASSLRGGQNTQYF	TGTGCCAGCAGTTTAAGGGGTGGCCAAAACACTCAGTACTTC
TRBV7-6	TRBJ2-4	.	.	CASSLVLGQGAKHTQYF	TGTGCCAGCAGCTTAGTCTTGGGGCAGGGAGCCAAACATACGCAGTACTTC
TRBV6-1	TRBJ2-1	.	TRBD2	CASSEGSGGNNKQFF	TGTGCCAGCAGTGAGGGTAGCGGGGGCAACAATAAGCAGTTCTTC
TRBV6-1	TRBJ1-4	many	.	CASSESAGGGAGTNEKLFF	TGTGCCAGCAGTGAATCCGCAGGCGGGGGCGCTGGAACTAATGAAAAACTGTTTTTT
TRBV10-1	TRBJ2-5	.	TRBD2	CASSESEGLNQETQYF	TGCGCCAGCAGTGAGTCGGAGGGACTAAATCAAGAGACCCAGTACTTC
TRBV12-3/TRBV12-4	TRBJ2-3	.	TRBD2	CASSLWSSGGVDTQYF	TGTGCCAGCAGTTTATGGTCGAGCGGGGGGGTAGATACGCAGTATTTT
TRBV6-1	TRBJ2-3	.	TRBD2	CAGSGGDDPETQYF	TGTGCGGGCAGTGGGGGGGACGACCCAGAGACCCAGTATTTT
TRBV7-2	TRBJ2-1	many	.	CASSSGHYNEQFF	TGTGCCAGCAGTTCCGGTCATTACAATGAGCAGTTCTTC
TRBV11-1	TRBJ2-1	few	.	CASSFLGGAGEQFF	TGTGCCAGCAGCTTCCTAGGGGGGGCCGGTGAGCAGTTCTTC
TRBV7-6	TRBJ2-3	.	.	CASSLGICSKNTQYF	TGTGCCAGCAGCTTGGGGATTTGTTCCAAAAACACGCAGTATTTT
TRBV3-1	TRBJ2-5	.	TRBD2	CASSPFLRGGSETQYF	TGTGCCAGCAGCCCCTTTTTGCGCGGGGGGAGTGAGACCCAGTACTTC
TRBV11-3	TRBJ2-5	medium-sized	.	CASSLDGGDQETQYF	TGTGCCAGCAGCTTAGATGGAGGGGATCAAGAGACCCAGTACTTC
TRBV6-2/TRBV6-3	TRBJ2-7	.	TRBD2	CASKRSGGKSYEQYF	TGTGCCTCGAAAAGGAGCGGGGGAAAATCCTACGAGCAGTACTTC
TRBV7-6	TRBJ2-5	.	.	CASSLAGGDRGAETQYF	TGTGCCAGCAGCTTGGCTGGAGGGGACCGGGGCGCAGAGACCCAGTACTTC
TRBV6-1	TRBJ2-3	once	.	CASSRGPLGKNIQYF	TGTGCCAGCAGCCGCGGGCCGCTTGGCAAAAACATTCAGTATTTT
TRBV27	TRBJ2-1	few	TRBD1	CASSPGTDNEQFF	TGTGCCAGCAGTCCCGGGACAGACAATGAGCAGTTCTTC
TRBV6-2/TRBV6-3	TRBJ2-2	many	.	CASRIGAGTGELFF	TGTGCCAGCAGAATCGGCGCGGGCACCGGGGAGCTGTTTTTT
TRBV6-5	TRBJ2-5	many	TRBD1	CATIRDSKQETQYF	TGTGCCACAATACGGGACAGCAAACAAGAGACCCAGTACTTC
TRBV27	TRBJ2-7	medium-sized	TRBD2	CASSSGLAGGVNYEQYF	TGTGCCAGCAGTTCAGGACTAGCGGGAGGGGTGAACTACGAGCAGTACTTC
TRBV6-1	TRBJ2-5	medium-sized	TRBD1	CASSAQLTGHRETQYF	TGTGCCAGCAGTGCCCAACTGACAGGGCACCGAGAGACCCAGTACTTC
TRBV28	TRBJ2-1	few	.	CASSLISSRGEQFF	TGTGCCAGCAGTTTAATTTCAAGTAGAGGTGAGCAGTTCTTC
TRBV20-1	TRBJ2-7	few	TRBD2	CSARDGRTSGSYEQYF	TGCAGTGCTAGAGATGGGAGGACTAGTGGATCCTACGAGCAGTACTTC
TRBV6-5	TRBJ2-2	.	.	CASSSPARRAHTEKQFF	TGTGCCAGCAGTTCACCCGCCAGGAGGGCCCACACCGAGAAGCAGTTTTTT
TRBV5-3	TRBJ1-1	few	.	CAEPWQARGTEAFF	TGTGCCGAACCCTGGCAGGCCCGTGGCACTGAAGCTTTCTTT
TRBV11-3	TRBJ2-5	many	.	CASSGGRDSNQETQYF	TGTGCCAGCAGCGGGGGGAGGGACAGCAACCAAGAGACCCAGTACTTC
TRBV6-1	TRBJ2-1	once	TRBD1	CASKRDRGDNNEQFF	TGTGCCAGCAAACGAGACAGGGGGGATAACAATGAGCAGTTCTTC
TRBV10-2	TRBJ2-5	.	.	CASSGGVGETQYF	TGCGCCAGCAGTGGGGGGGTTGGAGAGACCCAGTACTTC
TRBV10-3	TRBJ2-7	.	TRBD1	CATWDSSYEQYF	TGTGCCACCTGGGACAGCTCCTACGAGCAGTACTTC
TRBV7-2	TRBJ2-1	few	.	CASSLRETQFF	TGTGCCAGCAGCTTAAGAGAGACCCAGTTCTTC
TRBV6-1	TRBJ2-1	once	TRBD2	CASTNGGNEQFF	TGTGCCAGCACCAACGGGGGGAATGAGCAGTTCTTC
TRBV7-2	TRBJ2-1	few	TRBD2	CASSFPSGSSYNEQFF	TGTGCCAGCAGCTTTCCTAGCGGGAGCTCCTACAATGAGCAGTTCTTC
TRBV6-1	TRBJ2-5	.	.	CASSAGLLGETQYF	TGTGCCAGCAGTGCGGGGCTACTCGGGGAGACCCAGTACTTC
TRBV6-1	TRBJ2-1	.	.	CASSEWGSRLRVF	TGTGCCAGCAGTGAGTGGGGGAGCAGGCTTAGGGTCTTC
TRBV27	TRBJ2-1	.	TRBD2	CASSKLKWLAGTYNEQFF	TGTGCCAGCAGTAAGCTTAAGTGGTTAGCGGGAACCTACAATGAGCAGTTCTTC
TRBV6-5	TRBJ2-7	many	TRBD1	CASSIYRDRAYEQYF	TGTGCCAGCAGTATCTACCGGGACAGGGCCTACGAGCAGTACTTC
TRBV10-1	TRBJ2-7	.	.	CASSDPSINEQYF	TGCGCCAGCAGTGACCCTAGCATCAACGAGCAGTACTTC
TRBV12-3/TRBV12-4	TRBJ2-4	.	.	CASSLEGAEQYF	TGTGCCAGCAGTTTAGAAGGAGCGGAGCAGTACTTC
TRBV27	TRBJ2-3	.	.	CASFGRAAHTGTQYF	TGTGCCAGTTTCGGCCGGGCCGCGCACACCGGGACGCAGTATTTT
TRBV10-1	TRBJ2-3	.	TRBD2	CARGDVAGGTDTQYF	TGCGCCAGGGGTGATGTAGCGGGCGGTACAGATACGCAGTATTTT
TRBV6-1	TRBJ2-3	medium-sized	.	CASSVPSQGFTDTQYF	TGTGCCAGCAGTGTCCCCAGTCAGGGGTTCACAGATACGCAGTATTTT
TRBV15	TRBJ2-5	once	.	CATSFATRKTQYF	TGTGCCACCAGCTTTGCGACCCGAAAGACCCAGTACTTC
TRBV6-5	TRBJ2-2	.	.	CASSHRTGGTEALYF	TGTGCCAGCAGTCACCGGACTGGGGGCACAGAGGCGCTGTATTTT
TRBV6-5	TRBJ2-5	.	.	CASSYSPQVQETQYF	TGTGCCAGCAGTTACTCGCCGCAGGTACAAGAGACCCAGTACTTC
TRBV7-2	TRBJ2-2	.	TRBD2	CASSFGSGGPGELFF	TGTGCCAGCAGCTTTGGGTCGGGAGGGCCCGGGGAGCTGTTTTTT